This T cell receptor (beta chain) derives from a study of T cells after yellow fever vaccination. Overall study: SMART-Seq v4 Ultra Low Input served to prepare low-cell-number fractions. Study-wide findings and caveats: At 95% to 96% for CD4 and 70% to 90% for CD8, most primary-vaccination clones showed up again after the booster. Clonotype sharing between CD4 and CD8 compartments was small.

TCRdb processed the 5' RACE reads anew with MiXCR; each CDR3 protein has one entry. The profile shows 250,000 or so distinct CDR3 sequences, 3.6% of them singletons. With 1 base removed from V and 0 bases from J, the gap between germline ends came to 6 bases. The germline V gene encodes CDR1 SGHTA and CDR2 FQGNSA. CDR3 length equals 14 residues. In this sample, this clonotype turned up many times. What it binds is unknown. This chain connects TRBV7-2 to TRBJ1-1; no reliable D call. The source of this sequence is a man between 18 and 35 years old who received the YFV17D yellow fever vaccine. The sample consisted of PBMCs, taken 15 days after the yellow fever booster vaccination. This CDR3 reads CASSLELMNTEAFF. The CDR3 DNA follows: TGTGCCAGCAGCTTAGAACTCATGAACACTGAAGCTTTCTTT.